The clone carrying this TCR beta chain has at least ten counts. Its antigen is currently unknown. This sample was included in a study of T cells in Graves' hyperthyroidism and ophthalmopathy. The germline CDR1 and CDR2 sequences are MNHNS and SASEGT. This CDR3 contains 14 residues. V lost 2 bases and J 4 bases, leaving 11 bases between the germline ends. The CDR3 regions of TCR beta were amplified from RNA transcripts. HTBI primers were used for first-round RT-PCR of the TCR CDR3. TCRdb passed the multiplex PCR reads through MiXCR, listing each CDR3 protein once. The table records fewer than 500,000 distinct CDR3 sequences, around 15% of them present only once. Uncontrolled infections, other autoimmune diseases, pregnancy or lactation led to exclusion of patients. Notes on the study in general: Progression to ophthalmopathy was predicted a median of roughly 6.5 months early.

The chain combines TRBV6-1 with TRBJ1-1; D is unclear. This sequence originates from a man younger than 35 with Graves' ophthalmopathy. The sample consisted of blood. The CDR3 sequence: CASSESWVRTEAFF. Here the CDR3 DNA reads TGTGCCAGCAGTGAATCTTGGGTTCGCACTGAAGCTTTCTTT.